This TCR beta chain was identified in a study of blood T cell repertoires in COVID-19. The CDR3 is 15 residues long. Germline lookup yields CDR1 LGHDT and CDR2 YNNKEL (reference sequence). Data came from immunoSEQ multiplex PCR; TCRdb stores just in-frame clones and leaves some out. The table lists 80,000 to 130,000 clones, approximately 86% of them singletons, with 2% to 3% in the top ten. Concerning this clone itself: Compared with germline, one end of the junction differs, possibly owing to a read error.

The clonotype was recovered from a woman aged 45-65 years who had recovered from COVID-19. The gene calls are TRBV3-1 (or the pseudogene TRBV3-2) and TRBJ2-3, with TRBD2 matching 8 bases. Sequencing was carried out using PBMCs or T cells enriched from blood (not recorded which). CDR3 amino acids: CATSSLAGGRDTQYF. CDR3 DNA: TGTGCCACCAGCTCGCTGGCGGGAGGTCGAGATACGCAGTATTTT.